These 8 T cell receptor beta chains came from one sample sequenced in a study of cytomegalovirus exposure and HLA in healthy donors. The repertoire was sequenced with immunoSEQ multiplex PCR; TCRdb's copy has only in-frame clones and lacks some. The data hold fewer than 120,000 clones, with roughly 89% observed a single time. The sequenced sample was PBMCs. All receptors derive from a woman younger than 35 in good health and CMV-seronegative.

In its sample, this clone was seen once. The V call is TRBV27, the J call TRBJ2-7, with D maybe TRBD1 (7 bases). Germline V lookup: CDR1 MNHEY, CDR2 SMNVEV (reference sequence). The CDR3 loop spans 16 amino acids. V lost 2 bases and J lost 5, with 19 bases in between. The CDR3 region is CASSLGGAGGKHEQYF. The CDR3 bases are TGTGCCAGCAGTTTAGGTGGGGCAGGGGGGAAGCACGAGCAGTACTTC.

DNA of the CDR3: TGTGCCACCAGACCGGGACAATCCATGAACACTGAAGCTTTCTTT. Its translation is CATRPGQSMNTEAFF. The gene calls are TRBV15 and TRBJ1-1; the D gene is possibly TRBD1 (6 bases). The V gene's germline CDR1 is LNHNV and CDR2 YYDKDF (reference sequence). The V gene lost 6 bases and the J gene lost 0 bases, with 14 bases spanning the gap. There are 15 residues in the CDR3.

The rearrangement uses TRBV5-1 and TRBJ1-1; D call uncertain. V was trimmed by 6 bases and J by 1 base, leaving 10 bases between them. The CDR3 loop spans 13 amino acids. Germline values: CDR1 SGHRS, CDR2 YFSETQ. The CDR3 coding sequence is TGCGCCAGCAAGACCGGAGAGAACACTGAAGCTTTCTTT. Translating gives CASKTGENTEAFF.

This clone was detected only once. This sequence joins TRBV27 and TRBJ2-3; the match to TRBD2 covers 9 bases. V lost 5 bases, J lost 1 base, and 10 bases stayed unmatched. Germline assignment: CDR1 MNHEY and CDR2 SMNVEV (reference sequence). The CDR3 covers 17 residues. The CDR3 region is CASSPGRGGLGTDTQYF. CDR3 in DNA: TGTGCCAGCAGTCCCGGGCGGGGGGGCCTTGGCACAGATACGCAGTATTTT.

The V and J genes are TRBV4-1 and TRBJ1-1, with a tentative D call TRBD1 (5 bases). Germline assignment: CDR1 MGHRA and CDR2 YSYEKL. The CDR3 has 16 residues. The V and J ends lost 2 bases and 0 bases respectively, with 13 bases between them. The CDR3 nucleotides are TGCGCCAGCAGCCAAAAAAGACGGGGGTTGAACACTGAAGCTTTCTTT. It specifies CASSQKRRGLNTEAFF.

The chain combines TRBV7-3 with TRBJ2-2; 7 nucleotides line up with TRBD2. With V trimmed by 8 bases and J by 0 bases, 6 bases remained unmatched. The CDR3 has 15 residues. Germline CDR1 reads SGHTA; CDR2 reads FQGTGA. The CDR3 DNA sequence: TGTGCCAGCGGGGGAGGGCTAGCGAACACCGGGGAGCTGTTTTTT. Translating gives CASGGGLANTGELFF.

The gene calls are TRBV7-9 and TRBJ1-4; D remains ambiguous. This CDR3 region has 14 residues. V was shortened by 1 base and J by 7 bases, with 10 bases between the two germline ends. CDR1 and CDR2 (germline): SEHNR, FQNEAQ (reference sequence). The CDR3 bases are TGTGCCAGCAGCTTAGGAGGGTCGGTTGAAAAACTGTTTTTT. It encodes CASSLGGSVEKLFF. Full variable domain (remainder filled in from reference TRBV7-9 and TRBJ1-4): DTGVSQNPRHKITKRGQNVTFRCDPISEHNRLYWYRQTLGQGPEFLTYFQNEAQLEKSRLLSDRFSAERPKGSFSTLEIQRTEQGDSAMYLCASSLGGSVEKLFFGSGTQLSVL.

The V gene is TRBV28, the J gene TRBJ1-3; D call uncertain. The CDR3 is 15 amino acids. Germline lookup yields CDR1 MDHEN and CDR2 SYDVKM. The V gene lost 2 bases and the J gene lost 0 bases, with 8 bases spanning the gap. CDR3 sequence reads: CASSLDGSSGNTIYF. CDR3 nucleotide sequence: TGTGCCAGCAGTTTAGACGGGAGCTCTGGAAACACCATATATTTT.